These T cell receptor beta chains were read from a single sample in a study of shared clonotypes between healthy human individuals. Some clones are missing from TCRdb's copy, which holds only in-frame ones; the method was immunoSEQ multiplex PCR. The sample shows 1 million to 1.2 million clones, approximately 80% of them seen only once. The specimen sequenced was memory CD4+ T cells from PBMCs. These receptors all come from a man aged 18-30 years in good health. Some clones in this sample may be carry-over from other donors' samples. Each CDR3 is given with its conserved first and last residue. A D gene is named only where the DNA matches it firmly. Part of the rows lack a size; the others show once, few, many or a class for expanded clones.

>TRBJ2-3|TRBV9|NA|TRBD1
CASSVRTGGDTQYF
TGTGCCAGCAGCGTAAGGACAGGGGGGGATACGCAGTATTTT
>TRBJ2-5|TRBV14|NA|NA
CASSQVGGGPGEQYF
TGTGCCAGCAGCCAAGTTGGGGGAGGGCCAGGGGAGCAGTACTTC
>TRBJ1-4|TRBV2|many|NA
CASSMEQGAEKLFF
TGTGCCAGCAGCATGGAGCAGGGTGCGGAAAAACTGTTTTTT
>TRBJ1-1|TRBV30|few|TRBD1
CACRTGVNTEAFF
TGTGCCTGTCGGACAGGGGTGAACACTGAAGCTTTCTTT
>TRBJ1-5|TRBV18|NA|NA
CASSPPGGSPQPQHF
TGTGCCAGCTCACCACCGGGGGGGAGTCCACAGCCCCAGCATTTT
>TRBJ2-2|TRBV25-1|NA|NA
CASTPRGEARELFF
TGTGCCAGCACCCCCAGAGGGGAAGCCAGGGAGCTGTTTTTT
>TRBJ2-7|TRBV18|NA|NA
CASSRGTSYEQYF
TGTGCCAGCTCACGTGGCACATCCTACGAGCAGTACTTC
>TRBJ1-1|TRBV2|few|NA
CASISVRRNTEAFF
TGTGCCAGCATATCGGTCAGGCGGAACACTGAAGCTTTCTTT
>TRBJ1-1|TRBV5-5|NA|NA
CASSWGTPQRQATVAFF
TGTGCCAGCAGCTGGGGGACACCCCAAAGACAGGCAACCGTAGCTTTCTTT
>TRBJ2-7|TRBV7-2|NA|NA
CASSLEGYYEQYF
TGTGCCAGCAGCTTAGAGGGTTACTACGAGCAGTACTTC
>TRBJ1-4|TRBV2|NA|NA
CASRGTAEKLFF
TGTGCCAGCCGGGGGACGGCAGAAAAACTGTTTTTT
>TRBJ2-1|TRBV19|NA|NA
CASSIGRYNEQFF
TGTGCCAGTAGTATCGGAAGGTACAATGAGCAGTTCTTC
>TRBJ2-1|TRBV5-1|NA|NA
CASSLGGTVNNEQFF
TGCGCCAGCAGCTTGGGGGGTACAGTCAACAATGAGCAGTTCTTC
>TRBJ1-1|TRBV4-1|NA|NA
CASSQVIGRLNTEAFF
TGCGCCAGCAGCCAAGTAATAGGCAGGCTGAACACTGAAGCTTTCTTT
>TRBJ1-2|TRBV7-9|many|NA
CASSLASGNYGYTF
TGTGCCAGCAGCTTAGCGTCTGGTAACTATGGCTACACCTTC
>TRBJ2-7|TRBV27|NA|TRBD2
CASGFSGDLYEQYF
TGTGCCAGCGGTTTTAGCGGGGACCTCTACGAGCAGTACTTC
>TRBJ2-1|TRBV5-1|few|NA
CASSLGALNEQFF
TGCGCCAGCAGCTTGGGAGCACTCAATGAGCAGTTCTTC
>TRBJ1-1|TRBV5-1|NA|NA
CASSLSSAPEAFF
TGCGCCAGCAGCTTGAGTTCGGCCCCTGAAGCTTTCTTT
>TRBJ2-1|TRBV5-1|NA|NA
CASLQVPSYNEQFF
TGCGCCAGTCTTCAAGTCCCATCCTACAATGAGCAGTTCTTC
>TRBJ1-4|TRBV28|few|NA
CASSLGSQGGEKLFF
TGTGCCAGCAGCCTAGGTTCGCAGGGTGGCGAAAAACTGTTTTTT
>TRBJ2-6|TRBV28|NA|NA
CASRTYGQPGANVLTF
TGTGCCAGCAGGACTTATGGACAGCCTGGGGCCAACGTCCTGACTTTC
>TRBJ2-3|TRBV18|NA|NA
CASSPSGTQRTDTQYF
TGTGCCAGCTCACCATCCGGGACACAGCGCACAGATACGCAGTATTTT
>TRBJ2-7|TRBV19|NA|NA
CASSNREAGNYEQYF
TGTGCCAGTAGTAATAGGGAGGCAGGGAACTACGAGCAGTACTTC
>TRBJ2-5|TRBV2|NA|NA
CASSALDLDQYF
TGTGCCAGCAGTGCCCTTGACTTGGACCAGTACTTC
>TRBJ2-3|TRBV10-1|NA|TRBD2
CASSEGTSGTNTQYF
TGCGCCAGCAGTGAGGGGACTAGCGGGACAAATACGCAGTATTTT
>TRBJ1-1|TRBV27|NA|NA
CASSLNRAGGTEAFF
TGTGCCAGCAGTCTGAACAGGGCCGGAGGCACTGAAGCTTTCTTT
>TRBJ1-2|TRBV11-2|NA|NA
CASSVTGGYGYTF
TGTGCCAGCAGCGTCACGGGGGGGTATGGCTACACCTTC
>TRBJ1-1|TRBV19|NA|NA
CASSIGSLNTEAFF
TGTGCCAGTAGTATAGGGAGTTTGAACACTGAAGCTTTCTTT
>TRBJ2-5|TRBV21-1|NA|NA
CASSKAGESQETQYF
TGTGCCAGCAGCAAAGCGGGGGAGTCCCAAGAGACCCAGTACTTC
>TRBJ1-1|TRBV2|NA|NA
CASKAEPWNTEAFF
TGTGCCAGCAAGGCAGAACCTTGGAACACTGAAGCTTTCTTT
>TRBJ2-5|TRBV4-1|NA|NA
CASSQVGRSGETQYF
TGCGCCAGCAGCCAAGTTGGCAGATCGGGAGAGACCCAGTACTTC
>TRBJ1-6|TRBV28|NA|NA
CASSLLTMPTYNSPLHF
TGTGCCAGCAGTCTCTTAACGATGCCGACTTATAATTCACCCCTCCACTTT
>TRBJ2-7|TRBV6-6|NA|TRBD1
CASSYHTGTGYGQYF
TGTGCCAGCAGTTACCATACCGGGACAGGGTACGGGCAGTACTTC
>TRBJ1-1|TRBV5-4|NA|NA
CASSLAENTEAFF
TGTGCCAGCAGCTTGGCAGAGAACACTGAAGCTTTCTTT
>TRBJ2-5|TRBV5-1|NA|TRBD2
CASSFGTSGQETQYF
TGCGCCAGCAGCTTCGGGACTAGCGGCCAAGAGACCCAGTACTTC
>TRBJ2-6|TRBV4-2|NA|TRBD2
CASSVQVAGDSGANVLTF
TGTGCCAGCAGCGTTCAGGTAGCGGGTGATTCTGGGGCCAACGTCCTGACTTTC
>TRBJ2-3|TRBV5-1|once|TRBD2
CASTRGGNTQYF
TGCGCCAGCACACGGGGGGGAAATACGCAGTATTTT
>TRBJ2-2|TRBV10-3|NA|NA
CAISESILTHRGTGELFF
TGTGCCATCAGTGAGTCGATTCTGACACACCGTGGCACCGGGGAGCTGTTTTTT
>TRBJ2-3|TRBV28|NA|NA
CASITGSNTDTQYF
TGTGCCAGCATAACTGGATCTAACACAGATACGCAGTATTTT
>TRBJ1-5|TRBV28|NA|TRBD1
CASSQGVGGQPQHF
TGTGCCAGCAGTCAGGGGGTAGGGGGTCAGCCCCAGCATTTT
>TRBJ1-5|TRBV4-1|NA|NA
CASSQEMAASGAQPQHF
TGCGCCAGCAGCCAGGAGATGGCAGCCTCAGGGGCTCAGCCCCAGCATTTT
>TRBJ2-7|TRBV4-1|NA|NA
CASSQGGRSYEQYF
TGCGCCAGCAGCCAAGGGGGGCGCTCCTACGAGCAGTACTTC
>TRBJ1-2|TRBV29-1|NA|NA
CSVEAVIYGYTF
TGCAGCGTTGAAGCAGTGATCTATGGCTACACCTTC
>TRBJ2-5|TRBV5-1|few|TRBD1
CASRRTGPQETQYF
TGCGCCAGCAGGAGGACAGGACCCCAAGAGACCCAGTACTTC
>TRBJ1-4|TRBV28|NA|NA
CASSQVRSFEKLFF
TGTGCCAGCAGCCAGGTCAGAAGCTTTGAAAAACTGTTTTTT
>TRBJ2-5|TRBV15|NA|NA
CATGARQETQYF
TGTGCCACCGGAGCTCGCCAAGAGACCCAGTACTTC